The 11 T cell receptor beta chains below come from one sample, sequenced in a study of synovial regulatory T cells in juvenile arthritis. Profiled with immunoSEQ multiplex PCR; TCRdb holds only in-frame clones, not every one. The sample's table shows around 6,400 clones. Material: Treg cells from blood. Subset in this sample: remaining (HLA-DR-negative) circulating blood Treg cells. The receptors were sampled from a donor under 30 with juvenile idiopathic arthritis.

J is TRBJ2-7 and V is TRBV23-1; lacking DNA, the TRBD1 call made by TCRdb goes unchecked. TRBV23-1 is an ORF; its function is uncertain. The CDR3 covers 15 residues. The nucleotide record is missing. Here the CDR3 reads CASSPAGQGRGEQYF.

This clone counts as medium-sized (0.01 to 0.1%) by frequency. V and J are TRBV5-1 and TRBJ2-7; TCRdb names TRBD1, which stays unverified in the absence of DNA. CDR3 size: 14 residues. No DNA appears here. Germline V lookup: CDR1 SGHRS, CDR2 YFSETQ. The CDR3 protein is CASRHRTGFYEQYF. The full variable domain, completed using reference TRBV5-1 and TRBJ2-7, is KAGVTQTPRYLIKTRGQQVTLSCSPISGHRSVSWYQQTPGQGLQFLFEYFSETQRNKGNFPGRFSGRQFSNSRSEMNVSTLELGDSALYLCASRHRTGFYEQYFGPGTRLTVT.

The chain joins TRBV18 to TRBJ1-1; TCRdb picks TRBD1, but there is no DNA to check that call. This CDR3 is 12 amino acids long. Nucleotide data are not available. The V gene's germline CDR1 is KGHSH and CDR2 LQKENI. The CDR3 reads CASSPGPTEAFF.

The chain recombines TRBV28 with TRBJ2-5; as DNA is missing, the TRBD1 call by TCRdb cannot be tested. CDR3 length: 14 amino acids. A DNA sequence was not provided. From germline, CDR1 is MDHEN and CDR2 SYDVKM. Here the CDR3 reads CASRRTGSLGTQYF.

This clone registers medium-sized by frequency. This chain joins TRBV6-1 and TRBJ1-1. Germline V lookup: CDR1 MNHNS, CDR2 SASEGT. This CDR3 has 10 residues. No nucleotide data were recorded. The CDR3 reads CASSRVEAFF.

The chain links TRBV19 to TRBJ1-1; TCRdb indicates TRBD1, and absent DNA this call remains unverified. This CDR3 has 14 amino acids. A DNA sequence was not provided. Germline values: CDR1 LNHDA, CDR2 SQIVND (reference sequence). The CDR3 sequence: CASSTQGRGTEAFF.

The chain links TRBV23-1 to TRBJ2-4; without DNA, the TCRdb call of TRBD1 cannot be checked. TRBV23-1 is placed among ORFs of uncertain function. The CDR3 has 17 amino acids. No DNA is listed. This CDR3 is CASSHFEGQFSKNIQYF.

J is TRBJ2-5 and V is TRBV10-3; TCRdb reports TRBD1, a call that lacks DNA to check it against. The CDR3 totals 13 residues. No DNA sequence is on record. Looked up from germline, CDR1 is ENHRY and CDR2 is SYGVKD. The CDR3 region is CAISEGARETQYF.

V usage is TRBV18 and J usage is TRBJ1-1; lacking DNA, the TRBD1 call made by TCRdb goes unchecked. Germline V gene sequence: CDR1 KGHSH, CDR2 LQKENI. This CDR3 is built from 14 residues. No DNA is recorded. CDR3 sequence reads: CASSQRTGGSEAFF.

The chain is built from TRBV5-1 and TRBJ2-5; TCRdb picks TRBD2, but there is no DNA to check that call. Germline V gene lookup returns CDR1 SGHRS and CDR2 YFSETQ. This CDR3 contains 13 residues. This entry has no DNA. The CDR3 spells CASGLAYQETQYF.

The gene calls are TRBV2 and TRBJ1-1. Looked up from germline, CDR1 is SNHLY and CDR2 is FYNNEI. This CDR3 has 14 amino acids. No DNA is listed. The chain's CDR3 is CATYSGGPDTEAFF. The complete variable domain, with remaining parts taken from reference TRBV2 and TRBJ1-1, reads EPEVTQTPSHQVTQMGQEVILRCVPISNHLYFYWYRQILGQKVEFLVSFYNNEISEKSEIFDDQFSVERPDGSNFTLKIRSTKLEDSAMYFCATYSGGPDTEAFFGQGTRLTVV.